These 9 T cell receptor beta chains share one sample of origin, sequenced in a study of blood T cell repertoires in COVID-19. Generated by immunoSEQ multiplex PCR, the TCRdb table keeps only in-frame clones and is missing some. The table records approximately 70,000 clones, 65% to 85% of them present only once. Material for sequencing was peripheral blood. The receptors stem from a woman in her fifties or sixties with acute or convalescent COVID-19.

The gene calls are TRBV5-1 and TRBJ2-5, with TRBD2 identical over 12 bases. Germline V gives CDR1 SGHRS, CDR2 YFSETQ. J lost 4 bases, V lost 4 bases, and 2 bases had no gene match. This CDR3 is built from 14 residues. CDR3 amino acids: CASSPGLAGETQYF. Written as DNA, the CDR3 is TGCGCCAGCAGCCCGGGACTAGCGGGAGAGACCCAGTACTTC.

Only a few counts were recorded for this clone. The chain links TRBV24-1 to TRBJ2-1, with 8 bases identical to TRBD1. The CDR3 has 13 residues. Germline V lookup: CDR1 KGHDR, CDR2 SFDVKD. The ends lost 12 bases at V and 0 bases at J; junction bases unmatched: 3. The CDR3 spells CASGTGSYNEQFF. The CDR3 coding sequence is TGTGCCTCCGGGACAGGCTCCTACAATGAGCAGTTCTTC.

The chain is built from TRBV5-6 and TRBJ1-1, with 10 bases matching TRBD1. The germline gives CDR1 SGHDT, CDR2 YYEEEE. J gave up 1 base and V 6 bases, and 3 bases lay outside the gene matches. CDR3 size: 14 residues. In nucleotides, the CDR3 is TGTGCCAGCACCTGGGACAGGGGGAACACTGAAGCTTTCTTT. This encodes CASTWDRGNTEAFF.

The rearrangement joins TRBV24-1 to TRBJ1-1, with 7 bases that match TRBD1. Germline V lookup: CDR1 KGHDR, CDR2 SFDVKD. The CDR3 covers 12 residues. J was trimmed by 6 bases and V by 7 bases; bases with no gene match: 4. The chain's CDR3 is CATRKTGPEAFF. CDR3 DNA sequence: TGTGCCACCAGGAAGACAGGGCCTGAAGCTTTCTTT.

This chain connects TRBV29-1 to TRBJ1-2; TRBD1 might be the D (5 bases). V lost 6 bases and J 0 bases, leaving 11 bases between the germline ends. CDR3 size: 13 residues. Germline CDR1 and CDR2: SQVTM and ANQGSEA. CDR3 coding DNA: TGCAGCGTGACAAGGGACTCTAACTATGGCTACACCTTC. Translation gives CSVTRDSNYGYTF.

The CDR3 region has the DNA TGTGCCAGCAGCCGACAGGGACTTGAAAAACTGTTTTTT. Translated, it gives CASSRQGLEKLFF. The chain couples TRBV3-1 (or the pseudogene TRBV3-2) to TRBJ1-4; 7 positions agree with TRBD1. The CDR3 consists of 13 residues. CDR1 and CDR2 from the germline V gene are LGHDT and YNNKEL (reference sequence). V shed 4 bases and J 7 bases; nucleotides not matched to a gene: 3.

V is TRBV7-2 and J is TRBJ1-2, with unresolved D. CDR1 and CDR2 from the germline V gene are SGHTA and FQGNSA. The V and J ends lost 3 bases and 7 bases respectively, with 12 bases between them. The CDR3 has 13 amino acids. The CDR3 spells CASSFDERGGYTF. The DNA for the CDR3 is TGTGCCAGCAGCTTTGACGAACGAGGTGGCTACACCTTC. The complete variable domain, with remaining parts taken from reference TRBV7-2 and TRBJ1-2, reads GAGVSQSPSNKVTEKGKDVELRCDPISGHTALYWYRQSLGQGLEFLIYFQGNSAPDKSGLPSDRFSAERTGGSVSTLTIQRTQQEDSAVYLCASSFDERGGYTFGSGTRLTVV.

In its sample, this clone was seen a few times. The chain combines TRBV12-3 or TRBV12-4 with TRBJ1-1; D remains unclear. The CDR3 consists of 13 residues. V was shortened by 2 bases and J by 7 bases, with 11 bases between the two germline ends. CDR3 amino acids: CASSLKTPVEAFF. CDR3 DNA: TGTGCCAGCAGTTTAAAGACACCCGTTGAAGCTTTCTTT.

The gene calls are TRBV18 and TRBJ1-5; D is ambiguous. This CDR3 has 15 amino acids. In germline, CDR1 is KGHSH, CDR2 LQKENI. V was pared by 3 bases and J by 5 bases, with 14 bases between. The CDR3 coding sequence is TGTGCCAGCTCACCCGACCCAGGCGTTGATCAGCCCCAGCATTTT. Its translation: CASSPDPGVDQPQHF.